Each of the 27 T cell receptor beta chains below was sequenced from the same sample in a study of blood T cell repertoires in COVID-19 (dated by TCRdb to the early 2020s). Library preparation employed the immunoSEQ multiplex PCR assay. Sourced from immuneACCESS, this table was stored by TCRdb with only in-frame sequences that have V and J called. A share of the clones is absent; for the studies checked, an unresolved V gene accounts for under half, and the remainder has no known explanation. Present in this sample are 150,000 to 200,000 clones, less than 85% of which were seen just once. The top ten constitute about 3% of the sample. The sample consisted of peripheral blood. Receptors were obtained from a woman aged 80 or over with acute or convalescent COVID-19.

Only a few counts were recorded for this clone. The chain couples TRBV19 to TRBJ1-1, with 7 bases matching TRBD1. The CDR3 covers 15 residues. J was trimmed by 7 bases and V by 5 bases; bases with no gene match: 13. Germline lookup yields CDR1 LNHDA and CDR2 SQIVND (reference sequence). Here the CDR3 DNA reads TGTGCCAGTAGTCCACGGACAGGACTAACCCGTGAAGCTTTCTTT. Protein sequence: CASSPRTGLTREAFF.

The chain combines TRBV28 with TRBJ1-6; 8 bases agree with TRBD1. Germline V lookup: CDR1 MDHEN, CDR2 SYDVKM. CDR3 size: 15 residues. The CDR3 bases are TGTAGGGGGTGGATCAGGGGGCCGGTTAATTCACCCCTCCACTTT. It specifies CRGWIRGPVNSPLHF.

The chain is built from TRBV3-1 (or the pseudogene TRBV3-2) and TRBJ2-7; 10 nucleotides line up with TRBD2. Trimming cost V 5 bases and J 0 bases; bases outside gene matches: 28. The CDR3 runs to 23 residues. CDR1 is LGHDT, CDR2 YNNKEL, per germline (reference sequence). Here the CDR3 reads CASSGRWGASGSPSGIASYEQYF. CDR3 bases: TGTGCCAGCAGCGGGCGATGGGGTGCTAGCGGGAGCCCTTCGGGAATTGCCTCCTACGAGCAGTACTTC.

V is TRBV7-6 and J is TRBJ2-2, with 8 bases fitting TRBD2. CDR3 length: 16 amino acids. Germline V gene lookup returns CDR1 SGHVS and CDR2 FNYEAQ. The trim removed 5 bases at V and 5 bases at J, leaving 10 bases unmatched. The CDR3 DNA reads TGTGCCAGCAGCCTCCGGGGGGGCGTAGGGACCGGGGAGCTGTTTTTT. It encodes CASSLRGGVGTGELFF.

This clone was recorded only once. The V gene is TRBV7-2, the J gene TRBJ2-2; TRBD2 aligns across 9 bases. V shed 8 bases, J shed 1 base, and the junction held 8 bases outside the gene matches. This CDR3 has 16 residues. The V gene's germline CDR1 is SGHTA and CDR2 FQGNSA. CDR3 bases: TGTGCCAGCCAACGGACTAGCGCGCTGAACACCGGGGAGCTGTTTTTT. Its translation is CASQRTSALNTGELFF.

This clone appeared a single time. The rearrangement joins TRBV10-3 to TRBJ2-7, with D perhaps TRBD1 (5 bases). V was shortened by 3 bases and J by 2 bases, with 11 bases between the two germline ends. Germline V gene sequence: CDR1 ENHRY, CDR2 SYGVKD. The CDR3 loop spans 14 amino acids. In DNA, the CDR3 is TGTGCCATCAGTGAACAGGTCCCCACCTACGAGCAGTACTTC. Amino acids: CAISEQVPTYEQYF.

This chain connects TRBV2 to TRBJ2-3, with 7 bases aligning to TRBD2. CDR1 is SNHLY, CDR2 FYNNEI, per germline. Losses at the gene ends were 3 bases for V and 4 bases for J; bases not matched to a gene: 4. This CDR3 region has 14 residues. CDR3 DNA sequence: TGTGCCAGCAGTGAGGGGGGGAGTGCAGATACGCAGTATTTT. Translating it yields CASSEGGSADTQYF.

Concerning this clone: The same CDR3 can be traced to other DNA sequences in this sample. This sequence joins TRBV19 and TRBJ2-5; tentatively, D is TRBD1 (6 bases). Trimming stripped 3 bases from V and 3 bases from J, with 11 bases between. The CDR3 spans 14 residues. The V gene's germline CDR1 is LNHDA and CDR2 SQIVND (reference sequence). CDR3 sequence (DNA): TGTGCCAGTAGTATTCGGGCAGGGGAAGAGACCCAGTACTTC. It codes for CASSIRAGEETQYF.

The chain joins TRBV5-1 to TRBJ2-1; 11 bases match TRBD1. Germline assignment: CDR1 SGHRS and CDR2 YFSETQ. Germline trimming cut 0 bases from V and 7 bases from J; bases unmatched to any gene: 6. This CDR3 has 16 amino acids. CDR3 nucleotide sequence: TGCGCCAGCAGCTTGGATTGGACAGGGGGCGGAAATGAGCAGTTCTTC. This encodes CASSLDWTGGGNEQFF. The full variable domain, completed using reference TRBV5-1 and TRBJ2-1, is KAGVTQTPRYLIKTRGQQVTLSCSPISGHRSVSWYQQTPGQGLQFLFEYFSETQRNKGNFPGRFSGRQFSNSRSEMNVSTLELGDSALYLCASSLDWTGGGNEQFFGPGTRLTVL.

This chain links TRBV7-2 with TRBJ2-1; the match to TRBD2 covers 7 bases. CDR3 length: 14 residues. Germline CDR1 is SGHTA and CDR2 is FQGNSA. Losses at the gene ends were 8 bases for V and 2 bases for J; bases not matched to a gene: 6. The DNA of the CDR3 is TGTGCCAGCCAACTAGCGTGGCCCTACAATGAGCAGTTCTTC. It yields the protein CASQLAWPYNEQFF.

This clone came up once. V gene TRBV5-4 combines with J gene TRBJ1-4; 9 nucleotides agree with TRBD1. The V segment lost 5 bases and the J segment 4 bases; nucleotides outside the gene matches: 3. Germline V CDR1 and CDR2: SGHNT, YYREEE (reference sequence). CDR3 length: 14 amino acids. The CDR3 spells CASSQTGGNEKLFF. The CDR3 DNA follows: TGTGCCAGCAGTCAGACAGGGGGTAATGAAAAACTGTTTTTT.

The chain recombines TRBV6-5 with TRBJ1-1; D uncertain. This CDR3 spans 13 amino acids. Trimming took 7 bases from V and 5 from J, leaving 14 bases between them. Germline CDR1 is MNHEY and CDR2 is SVGAGI. The CDR3 loop is CASTLSGGTEAFF. The CDR3 nucleotides read TGTGCCAGCACCCTGTCCGGAGGGACTGAAGCTTTCTTT.

This clone showed up just once. The J gene is TRBJ2-4, the V gene TRBV6-6; perhaps TRBD2 as D (6 bases). This CDR3 spans 15 amino acids. The V end was cut by 6 bases, the J end by 0 bases, with 12 bases between. CDR1 is MNHNY and CDR2 is SVGAGI in the germline V gene (reference sequence). CDR3 amino acids: CASRREVEAKNIQYF. The CDR3 DNA is TGTGCCAGCAGGCGGGAAGTAGAAGCCAAAAACATTCAGTACTTC.

This clone was seen only once. CDR3 in amino acids: CASNRETGYSAEAFF. CDR3 nucleotides: TGTGCCAGCAACCGCGAGACAGGGTACAGCGCTGAAGCTTTCTTT. The chain is built from TRBV5-8 and TRBJ1-1, with 7 bases lining up with TRBD1. J lost 6 bases, V lost 6 bases, and 14 bases had no gene match. CDR3 length: 15 amino acids. Germline assignment: CDR1 SGHTS and CDR2 YDEGEE.

V usage is TRBV5-4 and J usage is TRBJ2-7; perhaps TRBD2 as D (6 bases). The germline V and J ends were trimmed by 4 bases and 5 bases, with 16 bases remaining between them. The V gene's germline CDR1 is SGHNT and CDR2 YYREEE (reference sequence). The CDR3 is 14 residues long. The chain's CDR3 is CASSNPGRPNEQYF. The CDR3, as DNA: TGTGCCAGCAGCAACCCCGGGAGACCAAACGAGCAGTACTTC.

The table lists this clone with a count of one. CDR3 sequence (DNA): TGTGCCAGTAGTATAGCATCGGGGGGAAGGAAGTCTTTCTTT. It yields the protein CASSIASGGRKSFF. The V and J genes are TRBV19 and TRBJ1-1, with D perhaps matching TRBD1 (5 bases). This CDR3 is built from 14 residues. Germline assignment: CDR1 LNHDA and CDR2 SQIVND (reference sequence). V was trimmed by 1 base and J by 12 bases, leaving 18 bases between them.

This rearrangement joins TRBV18 to TRBJ2-6; weak D call: TRBD1 (5 bases). V dropped 3 bases and J dropped 2 bases, with 8 bases sitting between them. This CDR3 comprises 15 residues. Per the germline V gene, CDR1 is KGHSH and CDR2 is LQKENI. CDR3 residues: CASSPMDTGANVLTF. The CDR3 region has the DNA TGTGCCAGCTCACCCATGGACACTGGGGCCAACGTCCTGACTTTC.

In DNA form, the CDR3 reads TGTGCCAGCAGACGACAGGGACCCGACGCAGGCTACACCTTC. Encoded protein: CASRRQGPDAGYTF. The chain links TRBV27 to TRBJ1-2, with 7 nucleotides matching TRBD1. The CDR3 spans 14 residues. Germline V CDR1 and CDR2: MNHEY, SMNVEV (reference sequence). Losses at the gene ends were 6 bases for V and 8 bases for J; bases not matched to a gene: 12.

The V call is TRBV15, the J call TRBJ2-5; 11 positions agree with TRBD1. Germline values: CDR1 LNHNV, CDR2 YYDKDF (reference sequence). The V segment lost 3 bases and the J segment 2 bases; nucleotides outside the gene matches: 2. CDR3 size: 15 residues. The CDR3 DNA reads as TGTGCCACCAGCAGGGACAGGGGGCTACAAGAGACCCAGTACTTC. Translated, it gives CATSRDRGLQETQYF.

V gene TRBV30 combines with J gene TRBJ1-3, with TRBD1 as a possible D gene (5 bases). CDR1 and CDR2 from the germline V gene are GTSNPN and SVGIG (reference sequence). CDR3 length equals 17 residues. With 2 bases removed from V and 3 bases from J, the gap between germline ends came to 20 bases. The CDR3 nucleotides are TGTGCCTGGAGTTTGGGGGGGGAACGGGTTATTGGAAACACCATATATTTT. It specifies CAWSLGGERVIGNTIYF.

This clone was counted only a few times. The V and J genes are TRBV9 and TRBJ2-1; 13 bases align to TRBD2. Germline V gene sequence: CDR1 SGDLS, CDR2 YYNGEE. The junction had 0 bases not matched to a gene; V was cut back by 0 bases and J by 0 bases. This CDR3 is 17 amino acids long. Here the CDR3 reads CASSVGTSGSSYNEQFF. The CDR3 nucleotides are TGTGCCAGCAGCGTAGGGACTAGCGGGAGCTCCTACAATGAGCAGTTCTTC.

The J gene is TRBJ1-5, the V gene TRBV7-9; D is possibly TRBD1 (5 bases). V was pared by 1 base and J by 7 bases, with 11 bases between. CDR3 size: 14 residues. Germline CDR1 and CDR2: SEHNR and FQNEAQ (reference sequence). Here the CDR3 DNA reads TGTGCCAGCAGCTTAGTTTCGGGGGACCAGCCCCAGCATTTT. This sequence encodes CASSLVSGDQPQHF.

The chain employs TRBV27 and TRBJ2-5; D perhaps matches TRBD2 (5 bases). V was pared by 2 bases and J by 5 bases, with 15 bases between. Per the germline V gene, CDR1 is MNHEY and CDR2 is SMNVEV (reference sequence). This CDR3 spans 15 amino acids. The CDR3 spells CASSLTSLSLETQYF. CDR3 nucleotides: TGTGCCAGCAGTTTAACTAGTTTGTCTTTGGAGACCCAGTACTTC.

The CDR3 sequence is CASRPGDSTYGYTF. CDR3 sequence (DNA): TGTGCCAGCAGGCCGGGGGACTCCACCTATGGCTACACCTTC. The rearrangement uses TRBV6-4 and TRBJ1-2, with D perhaps matching TRBD1 (5 bases). The CDR3 loop spans 14 amino acids. The V gene's germline CDR1 is MRHNA and CDR2 SNTAGT. The V end lost 6 bases, the J end lost 4 bases, and 15 bases lay between the germline ends.

The chain recombines TRBV18 with TRBJ2-3; TRBD2 agrees at 11 bases. Germline trimming cut 3 bases from V and 7 bases from J; bases unmatched to any gene: 6. CDR1 and CDR2 from the germline V gene are KGHSH and LQKENI. The CDR3 length is 15 residues. CDR3 DNA sequence: TGTGCCAGCTCACCGACTAGCGGGGAGGTAAATACGCAGTATTTT. Its translation is CASSPTSGEVNTQYF.

The gene calls are TRBV6-1 and TRBJ2-5; D may be TRBD2 (6 bases). Trimming removed 2 bases from V and 4 bases from J, with 11 bases in between. Germline CDR1 MNHNS, CDR2 SASEGT. The CDR3 covers 14 residues. CDR3 coding DNA: TGTGCCAGCAGTGAACTTTTCGGGGGAGAGACCCAGTACTTC. Protein: CASSELFGGETQYF.

In DNA form, the CDR3 reads TGTGCCAGCAGTTTATCCAGGGCAGGCGAGCAGTACTTC. Translated: CASSLSRAGEQYF. The V gene is TRBV27, the J gene TRBJ2-7; TRBD1 might be the D (5 bases). The germline gives CDR1 MNHEY, CDR2 SMNVEV (reference sequence). V was shortened by 0 bases and J by 6 bases, with 9 bases between the two germline ends. The CDR3 has 13 amino acids.